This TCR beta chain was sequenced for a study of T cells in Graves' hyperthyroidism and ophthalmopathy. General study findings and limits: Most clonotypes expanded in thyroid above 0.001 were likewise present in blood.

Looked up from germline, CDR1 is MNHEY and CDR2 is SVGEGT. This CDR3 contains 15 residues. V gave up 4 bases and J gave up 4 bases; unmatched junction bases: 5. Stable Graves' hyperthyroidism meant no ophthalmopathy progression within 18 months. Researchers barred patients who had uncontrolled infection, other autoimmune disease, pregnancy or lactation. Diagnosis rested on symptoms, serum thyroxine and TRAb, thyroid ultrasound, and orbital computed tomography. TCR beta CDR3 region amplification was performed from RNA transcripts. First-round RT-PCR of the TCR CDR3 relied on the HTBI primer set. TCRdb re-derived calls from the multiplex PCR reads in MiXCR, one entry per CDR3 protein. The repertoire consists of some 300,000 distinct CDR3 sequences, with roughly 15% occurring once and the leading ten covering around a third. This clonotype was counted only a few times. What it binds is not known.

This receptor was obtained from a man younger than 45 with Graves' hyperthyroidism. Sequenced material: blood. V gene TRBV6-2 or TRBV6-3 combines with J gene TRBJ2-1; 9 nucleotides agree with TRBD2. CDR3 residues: CASSSPSGIYNEQFF. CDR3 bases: TGTGCCAGCAGTTCCCCTAGCGGGATATACAATGAGCAGTTCTTC.